This TCR beta chain came from a study of shared clonotypes between healthy human individuals. Broader study findings: Incompleteness in sorted-subset sequencing, despite large depth, was shown by rarefaction.

V lost 2 bases and J lost 8, with 9 bases in between. From germline, CDR1 is SEHNR and CDR2 FQNEAQ (reference sequence). The CDR3 sequence is 12 residues long. Data came from immunoSEQ multiplex PCR; TCRdb stores just in-frame clones and leaves some out. Among about 990,000 clones, about 84% were seen once, and the ten largest hold around 0.61%. This clone was recorded a few times. What it recognizes is unknown. Sequenced material: memory CD4+ T cells from PBMCs. Regarding subset: CD45RA-negative fraction. This sequence originates from a man between 18 and 29 years old in good health. Some clones in this sample may be carry-over from other donors' samples. The chain couples TRBV7-9 to TRBJ1-2; unclear D gene. The DNA for the CDR3 is TGTGCCAGCAGCTTACGGACCAAGGGCTACACCTTC. Translation: CASSLRTKGYTF.